This record covers a single TCR beta chain. The CDR3 length is 14 residues. The germline V and J ends were trimmed by 3 bases and 2 bases, with 12 bases remaining between them. CDR1 GTSNPN and CDR2 SVGIG come from the germline V gene (reference sequence). Profiling relied on immunoSEQ multiplex PCR, and the TCRdb table lists in-frame clones only, not all of them. The sample has some 30,000 clones, roughly 90% seen once; the top ten hold about 0.89%. The source of the sample is a study of monozygotic twins with cystic fibrosis. The TCR comes from a girl aged 2-15 years with cystic fibrosis. The sequenced sample was blood. The chain recombines TRBV30 with TRBJ2-3; tentatively, D is TRBD2 (6 bases). The CDR3 sequence is CAWRLTRITDTQYF. DNA for the CDR3: TGTGCCTGGAGGCTGACTAGAATCACAGATACGCAGTATTTT.